This entry lists 8 T cell receptor beta chains sequenced from one sample in a study of beta chain features in type 1 diabetes. Study outcomes and limitations: There was a moderate but significant shortening of TCRB CDR3s in all four CD4+ subsets of Type 1 diabetes patients.

These receptors' antigens are unknown. Reverse transcription of all isolated RNA meant that expressed TCRB transcripts were sequenced. Assay used: immunoSEQ multiplex PCR; TCRdb lists only in-frame clones, some missing. The sample has a few hundred thousand clones, 10% to 15% seen once. Specimen: naive CD4+ T cells from blood. These TCRs come from a woman between 18 and 30 years old with type 1 diabetes.

A few counts support this clone. The CDR3 sequence is CAGGGGTQYF. The CDR3 region has the DNA TGTGCAGGGGGTGGTGGGACCCAGTACTTC. The V and J genes are TRBV30 and TRBJ2-5, with D maybe TRBD1 (6 bases). CDR3 length: 10 residues. Germline values: CDR1 GTSNPN, CDR2 SVGIG (reference sequence). Combining the CDR3 with reference TRBV30 and TRBJ2-5 gives the whole variable domain SQTIHQWPATLVQPVGSPLSLECTVEGTSNPNLYWYRQAAGRGLQLLFYSVGIGQISSEVPQNLSASRPQDRQFILSSKKLLLSDSGFYLCAGGGGTQYFGPGTRLLVL.

A few counts support this clone. J is TRBJ2-6 and V is TRBV28, with 12 bases matching TRBD2. Germline V CDR1 and CDR2: MDHEN, SYDVKM. The CDR3 length is 19 residues. J lost 4 bases, V lost 1 base, and 8 bases had no gene match. The chain's CDR3 is CASSLSFLAGGPGANVLTF. The CDR3 DNA follows: TGTGCCAGCAGTTTATCCTTCCTAGCGGGAGGGCCAGGGGCCAACGTCCTGACTTTC.

This clone was observed a few times. V is TRBV28 and J is TRBJ1-2; D is uncertain. Germline V CDR1 and CDR2: MDHEN, SYDVKM. V lost 11 bases, J lost 4 bases, and 14 bases lay in between. The CDR3 runs to 12 residues. The CDR3 nucleotides are TGTGCCGTGGGCCAGTTGGGCTATGGCTACACCTTC. Translation gives CAVGQLGYGYTF.

This clone was seen more than once but under ten times. This chain connects TRBV4-3 to TRBJ2-2; 10 bases agree with TRBD2. Losses at the gene ends were 2 bases for V and 6 bases for J; bases not matched to a gene: 3. This CDR3 has 15 amino acids. The germline V gene has CDR1 LGHNA and CDR2 YSLEER. In DNA form, the CDR3 reads TGCGCCAGCAGCCAACCGAGCGGGAGGGCCGGGGAGCTGTTTTTT. Amino acid sequence: CASSQPSGRAGELFF.

V gene TRBV7-2 combines with J gene TRBJ1-1, with D unclear. This CDR3 is built from 16 residues. V was pared by 1 base and J by 1 base, with 13 bases between. The germline CDR1 and CDR2 sequences are SGHTA and FQGNSA. The CDR3 nucleotides read TGTGCCAGCAGCTTAGTGACTGTGCTAGGGAACACTGAAGCTTTCTTT. The encoded protein is CASSLVTVLGNTEAFF.

The chain recombines TRBV5-4 with TRBJ2-5; D may be TRBD2 (6 bases). The CDR3 spans 15 residues. Trimming left V 4 bases short and J 2 bases short, with 15 bases between. Germline V gives CDR1 SGHNT, CDR2 YYREEE (reference sequence). CDR3 loop: CASSRAVGGQETQYF. In DNA form, the CDR3 reads TGTGCCAGCAGCAGGGCCGTTGGGGGGCAAGAGACCCAGTACTTC. The full variable domain, rest sourced from reference TRBV5-4 and TRBJ2-5, is ETGVTQSPTHLIKTRGQQVTLRCSSQSGHNTVSWYQQALGQGPQFIFQYYREEENGRGNFPPRFSGLQFPNYSSELNVNALELDDSALYLCASSRAVGGQETQYFGPGTRLLVL.

This chain uses TRBV15 with TRBJ2-1, with a weak D call TRBD1 (6 bases). There are 14 residues in the CDR3. V was pared by 1 base and J by 6 bases, with 10 bases between. Per germline, CDR1 LNHNV and CDR2 YYDKDF (reference sequence). The DNA of the CDR3 is TGTGCCACCAGCAGAGGAGGGGGTCCCAATGAGCAGTTCTTC. It yields the protein CATSRGGGPNEQFF.

This clone was counted a few times. The V and J genes are TRBV13 and TRBJ1-1; D is perhaps TRBD1 (5 bases). The CDR3 consists of 13 residues. Trimming cost V 6 bases and J 10 bases, with 18 bases left between them. Germline CDR1 reads PRHDT; CDR2 reads FYEKMQ (reference sequence). CDR3 DNA: TGTGCCAGCAGAGGCGGGACGAACACTAGAGCTTTCTTT. It yields the protein CASRGGTNTRAFF.